These 10 T cell receptor beta chains came from one sample sequenced in a study of shared clonotypes between healthy human individuals. Sequenced by immunoSEQ multiplex PCR; TCRdb stores in-frame clones only, minus some. Counted here are millions of clones, around 94% occurring once; the ten biggest clones make up over 0.12%. The specimen was naive CD4+ T cells sorted from blood. The subset: CD45RA+ positively selected. Source of these receptors: a man younger than 30 in good health.

The J gene is TRBJ1-3, the V gene TRBV29-1, with D unresolved. The germline V gene has CDR1 SQVTM and CDR2 ANQGSEA. V gave up 7 bases and J gave up 4 bases, with 14 bases separating them. CDR3 length: 13 amino acids. The CDR3, as DNA: TGCAGCGCCGCGCTAACCCGGGGAAACACCATATATTTT. It encodes CSAALTRGNTIYF.

This rearrangement joins TRBV6-5 to TRBJ1-1; 9 nucleotides match TRBD1. V lost 2 bases and J lost 8; bases outside the gene matches: 9. Per germline, CDR1 MNHEY and CDR2 SVGAGI. CDR3 size: 15 residues. The CDR3 reads CASSYIRTGAFEAFF. CDR3 DNA sequence: TGTGCCAGCAGTTACATCCGGACAGGGGCATTCGAAGCTTTCTTT.

The rearrangement links TRBV30 to TRBJ1-4, with 7 bases that match TRBD1. This CDR3 is built from 14 residues. With V trimmed by 3 bases and J by 3 bases, 4 bases remained unmatched. Germline CDR1 GTSNPN, CDR2 SVGIG (reference sequence). In nucleotides, the CDR3 is TGTGCCTGGAGGAACAGGGGCCCTAATGAAAAACTGTTTTTT. Residues: CAWRNRGPNEKLFF.

The V gene is TRBV7-2, the J gene TRBJ1-1; D is ambiguous. V lost 4 bases to trimming and J lost 1 base, with 10 bases between them. The CDR3 extends over 14 amino acids. From germline, CDR1 is SGHTA and CDR2 FQGNSA. This CDR3 is CASSSRIKNTEAFF. The CDR3 nucleotides read TGTGCCAGCAGCTCGAGAATCAAGAACACTGAAGCTTTCTTT. Filled out from reference TRBV7-2 and TRBJ1-1, the complete variable domain reads GAGVSQSPSNKVTEKGKDVELRCDPISGHTALYWYRQSLGQGLEFLIYFQGNSAPDKSGLPSDRFSAERTGGSVSTLTIQRTQQEDSAVYLCASSSRIKNTEAFFGQGTRLTVV.

The rearrangement joins TRBV5-1 to TRBJ2-2, with D perhaps matching TRBD1 or TRBD2 (5 bases each). Germline loops: CDR1 SGHRS, CDR2 YFSETQ. V lost 5 bases to trimming and J lost 2 bases, with 10 bases between them. The CDR3 covers 14 residues. CDR3 in amino acids: CASRGRANTGELFF. The CDR3 nucleotides read TGCGCCAGCAGGGGACGGGCTAACACCGGGGAGCTGTTTTTT.

The genes are TRBV6-5 and TRBJ1-1, with TRBD1 matching over 11 bases. V lost 4 bases, J lost 2 bases, and 3 bases stayed unmatched. Germline loops: CDR1 MNHEY, CDR2 SVGAGI. CDR3 length: 15 amino acids. The CDR3 bases are TGTGCCAGCAGTTCCCGGACAGGGGGCAACACTGAAGCTTTCTTT. It yields the protein CASSSRTGGNTEAFF.

This clone was observed once. This chain uses TRBV5-1 with TRBJ2-5, with 8 bases lining up with TRBD1. Germline-derived CDR1 and CDR2 are SGHRS and YFSETQ. The CDR3 sequence is 15 residues long. Germline trimming cut 4 bases from V and 4 bases from J; bases unmatched to any gene: 9. For the CDR3, the DNA is TGCGCCAGCAGCGCACTGACAGGGGAAGGAGAGACCCAGTACTTC. It is translated as CASSALTGEGETQYF.

The gene calls are TRBV7-3 and TRBJ2-5, with D possibly being TRBD1 (6 bases). V shed 2 bases and J shed 3 bases, with 13 bases lying between them. This CDR3 has 15 amino acids. Per germline, CDR1 SGHTA and CDR2 FQGTGA. The CDR3 protein is CASSLAGTPKETQYF. The CDR3, as DNA: TGTGCCAGCAGCTTAGCCGGGACACCCAAAGAGACCCAGTACTTC.

The rearrangement uses TRBV7-9 and TRBJ2-5; TRBD1 is a possible D gene (5 bases). V was pared by 3 bases and J by 0 bases, with 17 bases between. This CDR3 is built from 17 residues. Per germline, CDR1 SEHNR and CDR2 FQNEAQ (reference sequence). DNA for the CDR3: TGTGCCAGCAGCTTGGGCCGCAGACAGCCTAACCAAGAGACCCAGTACTTC. Its translation: CASSLGRRQPNQETQYF.

About this clone itself: The sample has other DNA sequences that encode this CDR3 too. The chain joins TRBV28 to TRBJ2-5; D possibly corresponds to TRBD2 (6 bases). The V end lost 6 bases, the J end lost 3 bases, and 14 bases lay between the germline ends. Germline V gives CDR1 MDHEN, CDR2 SYDVKM. The CDR3 runs 14 residues. CDR3 sequence (DNA): TGTGCCAGCAGCCCTCTCGGGGGTGAAGAGACCCAGTACTTC. Protein sequence: CASSPLGGEETQYF.